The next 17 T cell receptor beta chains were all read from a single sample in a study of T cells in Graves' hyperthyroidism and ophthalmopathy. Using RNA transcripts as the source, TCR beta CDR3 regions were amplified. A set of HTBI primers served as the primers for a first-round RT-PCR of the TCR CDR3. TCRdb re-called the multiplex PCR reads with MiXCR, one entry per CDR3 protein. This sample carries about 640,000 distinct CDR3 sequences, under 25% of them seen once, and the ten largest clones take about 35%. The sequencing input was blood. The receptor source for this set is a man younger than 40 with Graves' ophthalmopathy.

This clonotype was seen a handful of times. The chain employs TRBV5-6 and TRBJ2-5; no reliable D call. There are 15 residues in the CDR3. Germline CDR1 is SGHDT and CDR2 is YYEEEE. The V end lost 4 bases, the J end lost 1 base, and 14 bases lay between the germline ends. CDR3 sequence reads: CASSLVSLTQETQYF. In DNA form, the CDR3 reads TGTGCCAGCAGCCTGGTTTCTCTAACCCAAGAGACCCAGTACTTC.

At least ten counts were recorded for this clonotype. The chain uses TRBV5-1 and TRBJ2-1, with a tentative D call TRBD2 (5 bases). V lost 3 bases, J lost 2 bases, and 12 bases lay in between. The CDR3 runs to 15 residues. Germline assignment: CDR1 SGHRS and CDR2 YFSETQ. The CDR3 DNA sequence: TGCGCCAGCAGCTCGAGCGGCCCCCCCTACAATGAGCAGTTCTTC. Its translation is CASSSSGPPYNEQFF.

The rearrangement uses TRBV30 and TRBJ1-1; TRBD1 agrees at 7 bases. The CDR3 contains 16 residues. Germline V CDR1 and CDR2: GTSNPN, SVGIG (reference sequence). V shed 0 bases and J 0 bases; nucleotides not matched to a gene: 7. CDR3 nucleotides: TGTGCCTGGAGTGTAGGGATTCAGGGGGTGAACACTGAAGCTTTCTTT. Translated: CAWSVGIQGVNTEAFF.

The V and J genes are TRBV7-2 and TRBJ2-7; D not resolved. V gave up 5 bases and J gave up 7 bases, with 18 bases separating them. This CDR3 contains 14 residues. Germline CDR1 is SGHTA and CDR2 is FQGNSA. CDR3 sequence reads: CASSLPIGMGEQYF. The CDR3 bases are TGTGCCAGCAGCCTACCAATTGGAATGGGGGAGCAGTACTTC.

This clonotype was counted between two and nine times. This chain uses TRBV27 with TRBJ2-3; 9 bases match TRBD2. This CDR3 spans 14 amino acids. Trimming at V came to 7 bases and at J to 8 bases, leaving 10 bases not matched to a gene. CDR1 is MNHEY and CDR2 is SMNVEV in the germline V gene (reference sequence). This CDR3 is CASMREGRTGTQYF. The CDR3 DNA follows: TGTGCCAGCATGCGGGAGGGCCGCACGGGTACGCAGTATTTT.

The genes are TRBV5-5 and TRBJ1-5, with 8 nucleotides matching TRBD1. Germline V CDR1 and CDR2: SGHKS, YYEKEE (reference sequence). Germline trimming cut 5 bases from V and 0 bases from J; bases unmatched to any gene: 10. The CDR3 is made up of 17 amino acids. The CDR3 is CASSPADREFSNQPQHF. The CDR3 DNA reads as TGTGCCAGCAGTCCGGCGGACAGGGAGTTTAGCAATCAGCCCCAGCATTTT.

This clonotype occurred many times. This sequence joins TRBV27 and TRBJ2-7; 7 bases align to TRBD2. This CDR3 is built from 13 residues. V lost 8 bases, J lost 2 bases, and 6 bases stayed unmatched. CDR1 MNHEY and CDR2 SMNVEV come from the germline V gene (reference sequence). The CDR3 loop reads CASGSSGPYEQYF. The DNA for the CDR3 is TGTGCCAGCGGGTCTAGCGGCCCCTACGAGCAGTACTTC.

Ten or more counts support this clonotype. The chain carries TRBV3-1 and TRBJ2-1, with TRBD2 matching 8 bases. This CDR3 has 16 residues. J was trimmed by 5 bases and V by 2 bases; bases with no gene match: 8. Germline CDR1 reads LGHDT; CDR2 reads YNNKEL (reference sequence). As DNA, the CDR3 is TGTGCCAGCAGCCAAAGGGCGGAGCGGGGGAACAATGAGCAGTTCTTC. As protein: CASSQRAERGNNEQFF.

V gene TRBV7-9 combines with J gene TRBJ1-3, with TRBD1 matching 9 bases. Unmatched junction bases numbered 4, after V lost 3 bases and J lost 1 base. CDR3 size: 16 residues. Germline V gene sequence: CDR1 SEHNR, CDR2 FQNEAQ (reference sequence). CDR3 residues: CASSFRQGVSGNTIYF. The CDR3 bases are TGTGCCAGCAGCTTTAGACAGGGGGTATCTGGAAACACCATATATTTT.

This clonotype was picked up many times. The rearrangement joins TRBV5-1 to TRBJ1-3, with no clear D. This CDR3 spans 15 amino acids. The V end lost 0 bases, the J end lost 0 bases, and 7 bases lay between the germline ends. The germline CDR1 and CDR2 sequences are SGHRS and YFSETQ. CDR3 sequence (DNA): TGCGCCAGCAGCTTGGACTCCGGCTCTGGAAACACCATATATTTT. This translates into CASSLDSGSGNTIYF.

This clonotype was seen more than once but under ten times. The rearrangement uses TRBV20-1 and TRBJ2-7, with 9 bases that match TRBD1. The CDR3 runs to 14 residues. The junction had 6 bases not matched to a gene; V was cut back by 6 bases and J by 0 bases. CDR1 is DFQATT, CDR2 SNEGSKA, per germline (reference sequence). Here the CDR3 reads CSAPWTGASYEQYF. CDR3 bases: TGCAGTGCACCTTGGACAGGGGCCTCCTACGAGCAGTACTTC.

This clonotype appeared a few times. The CDR3 region has the DNA TGTGCCAGCAGTGGAGGGGCGGGGGGACATAAGTCCACTGAAGCTTTCTTT. This translates into CASSGGAGGHKSTEAFF. The chain has TRBV6-1 and TRBJ1-1; D perhaps matches TRBD1 (6 bases). The germline V gene has CDR1 MNHNS and CDR2 SASEGT. The ends were cut back, 4 bases at V and 4 bases at J, with 22 bases in the middle. The CDR3 loop spans 17 amino acids.

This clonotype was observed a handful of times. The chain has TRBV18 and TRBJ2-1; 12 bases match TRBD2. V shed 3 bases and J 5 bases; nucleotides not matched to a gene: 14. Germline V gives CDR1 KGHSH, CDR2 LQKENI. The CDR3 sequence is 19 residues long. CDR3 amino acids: CASSPGLAGAKWGDNEQFF. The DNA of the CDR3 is TGTGCCAGCTCACCGGGACTAGCGGGCGCCAAGTGGGGAGACAATGAGCAGTTCTTC.

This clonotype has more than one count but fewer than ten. For the CDR3, the DNA is TGCGCCAGCAGCAGGGGACAGGTGCCATCGTACCAAGAGACCCAGTACTTC. Protein: CASSRGQVPSYQETQYF. The rearrangement uses TRBV5-1 and TRBJ2-5; 8 nucleotides match TRBD1. The CDR3 sequence is 17 residues long. The germline CDR1 and CDR2 sequences are SGHRS and YFSETQ. J lost 0 bases, V lost 4 bases, and 11 bases had no gene match.

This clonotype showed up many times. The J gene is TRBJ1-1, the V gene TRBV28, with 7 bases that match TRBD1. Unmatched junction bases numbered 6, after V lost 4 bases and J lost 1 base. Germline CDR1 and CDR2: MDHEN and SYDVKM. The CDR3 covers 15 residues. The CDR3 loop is CASSSPGTENTEAFF. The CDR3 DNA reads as TGTGCCAGCAGTTCGCCCGGGACAGAGAACACTGAAGCTTTCTTT.

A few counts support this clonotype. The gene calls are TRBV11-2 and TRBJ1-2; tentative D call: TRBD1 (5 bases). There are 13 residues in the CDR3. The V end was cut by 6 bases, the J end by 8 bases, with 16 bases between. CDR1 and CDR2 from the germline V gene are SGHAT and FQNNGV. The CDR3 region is CASRNTGARGYTF. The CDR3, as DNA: TGTGCCAGCAGAAATACAGGTGCGCGGGGCTACACCTTC.

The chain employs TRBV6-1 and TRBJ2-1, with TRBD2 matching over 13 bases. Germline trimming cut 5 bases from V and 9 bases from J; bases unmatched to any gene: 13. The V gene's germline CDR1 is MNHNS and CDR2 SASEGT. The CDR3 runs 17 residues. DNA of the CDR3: TGTGCCAGCAGTCCCCTCGGACTAGCGGGAGCTTCTGGTGAGCAGTTCTTC. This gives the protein CASSPLGLAGASGEQFF.